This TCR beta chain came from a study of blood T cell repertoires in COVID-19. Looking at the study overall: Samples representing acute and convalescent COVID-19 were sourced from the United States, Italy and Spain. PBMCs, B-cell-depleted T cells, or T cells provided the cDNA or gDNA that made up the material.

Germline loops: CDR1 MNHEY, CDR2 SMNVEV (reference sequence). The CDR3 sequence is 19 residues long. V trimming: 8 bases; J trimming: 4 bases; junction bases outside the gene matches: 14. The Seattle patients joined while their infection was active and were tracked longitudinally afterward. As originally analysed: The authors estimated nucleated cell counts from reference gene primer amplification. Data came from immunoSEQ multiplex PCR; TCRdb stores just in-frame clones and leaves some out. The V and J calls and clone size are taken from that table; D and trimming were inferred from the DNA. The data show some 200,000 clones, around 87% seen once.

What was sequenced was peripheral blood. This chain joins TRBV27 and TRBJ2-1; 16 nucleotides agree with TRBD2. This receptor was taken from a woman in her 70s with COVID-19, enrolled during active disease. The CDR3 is CASVSPGTSGRAEYNEQFF. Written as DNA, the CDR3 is TGTGCCAGCGTGTCACCCGGGACTAGCGGGAGGGCCGAGTACAATGAGCAGTTCTTC.